These T cell receptor beta chains were read from a single sample in a study of shared clonotypes between healthy human individuals. Profiling relied on immunoSEQ multiplex PCR, and the TCRdb table lists in-frame clones only, not all of them. The sample yields 600,000 to 750,000 clones, approximately 72% seen once. The sequenced material came from memory CD4+ T cells sorted from blood. Source of these receptors: a woman aged 25 to 39 in good health. The conserved cysteine and the conserved F or W are not part of the CDR3 here.

j_call v_call cdr3_length cdr3_aa
TRBJ2-2 TRBV19 11 ASSTSGRGELF
TRBJ2-7 TRBV15 10 ATSRDFYEQY
TRBJ2-7 TRBV27 17 ASSLSFSTSGSYGREQY
TRBJ1-5 TRBV18 13 ASSPTGAGNQPQH
TRBJ2-7 TRBV6-5 13 ASRIGPRPEHEQY
TRBJ2-7 TRBV5-1 13 ASSPTGGTGYEQY
TRBJ2-2 TRBV28 14 ASSSADRRNTGELF
TRBJ1-3 TRBV30 11 AWTRVPGNTIY
TRBJ2-5 TRBV6-1 14 ASSELDGGGGETQY
TRBJ1-5 TRBV6-1 11 ASSWGQNQPQH
TRBJ2-7 TRBV6-5 13 ASSYGRKGAHEQY
TRBJ1-1 TRBV2 12 ASSVVGGGTEAF
TRBJ2-7 TRBV5-1 16 ASSFVNPPGQGAYEQY
TRBJ1-3 TRBV18 16 ASSPIPPGGSNGNTIY
TRBJ2-3 TRBV15 15 ATSRTKQGSSTDTQY
TRBJ2-1 TRBV28 13 ASSSRGGLNNEQF
TRBJ2-5 TRBV6-5 11 ASRRPDVETQY
TRBJ2-5 TRBV27 19 ASSLKHITGTSGSHRETQY
TRBJ2-3 TRBV15 18 ATSSQGLAGAVGSGDTQY
TRBJ1-2 TRBV15 12 ATSRDWGRDGYT
TRBJ2-1 TRBV19 14 ASSIYGRSSYNEQF
TRBJ2-4 TRBV7-8 14 ASSFTGALAKNIQY
TRBJ1-1 TRBV10-2 9 ASSEGIEAF
TRBJ1-2 TRBV28 9 ASSDKGGYT
TRBJ1-5 TRBV28 12 ASSLLGLNQPQH
TRBJ1-5 TRBV6-5 12 ASSYSMGDQPQH
TRBJ2-7 TRBV5-1 14 ASSYLGGSYSYEQY
TRBJ2-1 TRBV7-2 13 ASSLALAGVNEQF
TRBJ2-3 TRBV2 15 ASSEGTTSGSSDTQY
TRBJ2-1 TRBV7-8 13 ASSLLAGVTNEQF
NA TRBV9 13 ASSVSNSGIYEQY
TRBJ2-1 TRBV11-2 12 ASSLDPDYNEQF
TRBJ2-7 TRBV5-4 13 ASSRGLGQIYEQY
TRBJ1-1 TRBV9 13 ASSVDWKESTEAF
TRBJ2-3 TRBV15 15 ATSRDTDPRLADTQY
TRBJ2-1 TRBV15 12 ATSRGTRTDEQF
TRBJ2-1 TRBV2 16 ASSYSPGTRLSYNEQF
TRBJ2-2 TRBV19 13 ASNRGDPNTGELF
TRBJ1-1 TRBV5-1 14 ASSRGQGTGNTEAF
TRBJ2-7 TRBV29-1 13 SVTGLALSSYEQY
TRBJ1-5 TRBV11-1 10 ASSSTDNLQH
TRBJ2-1 TRBV11-2 12 ASSGRDSYNEQF
TRBJ2-3 TRBV7-9 17 ASSLARAKTAVVSDTQY
TRBJ1-5 TRBV2 13 ASSAGRGQGQPQH
TRBJ2-1 TRBV6-6 11 ASSYSGESEQF
TRBJ2-2 TRBV11-2 14 ASSLTAGLITGELF
TRBJ2-7 TRBV5-1 15 ASSFSTTGDPNYEQY
TRBJ2-6 TRBV18 13 ASSPLLSGANVLT
TRBJ2-7 TRBV5-4 15 ASSGWTSGSGSYEQY
TRBJ2-1 TRBV27 14 ASSLSGTSGYNEQF
TRBJ1-1 TRBV5-1 11 ASSSLTNTEAF
NA TRBV7-8 12 ASSLVRIPYEQY
TRBJ2-1 TRBV30 11 AWRSGIHNEQF
TRBJ1-4 TRBV4-2 14 ASSQEAQGATEKLF
TRBJ2-7 TRBV28 9 ASSTLYEQY